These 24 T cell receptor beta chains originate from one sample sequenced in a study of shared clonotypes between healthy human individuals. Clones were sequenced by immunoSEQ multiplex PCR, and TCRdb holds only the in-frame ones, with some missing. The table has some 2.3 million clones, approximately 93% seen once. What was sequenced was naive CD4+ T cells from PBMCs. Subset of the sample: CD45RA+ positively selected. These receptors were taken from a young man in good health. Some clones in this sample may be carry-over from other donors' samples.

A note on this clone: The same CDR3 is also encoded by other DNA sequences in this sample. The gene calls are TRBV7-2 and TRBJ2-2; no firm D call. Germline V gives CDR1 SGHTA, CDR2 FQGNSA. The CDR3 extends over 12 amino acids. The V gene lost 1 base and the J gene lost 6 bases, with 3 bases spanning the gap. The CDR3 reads CASSLGAGELFF. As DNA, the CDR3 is TGTGCCAGCAGCTTAGGGGCCGGGGAGCTGTTTTTT.

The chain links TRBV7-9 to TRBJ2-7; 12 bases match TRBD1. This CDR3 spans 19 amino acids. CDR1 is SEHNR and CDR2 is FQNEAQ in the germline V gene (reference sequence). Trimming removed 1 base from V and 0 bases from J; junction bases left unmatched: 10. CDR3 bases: TGTGCCAGCAGCTTAGGGTCTATCTGGGGACAGGGGGCCTCCTACGAGCAGTACTTC. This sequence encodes CASSLGSIWGQGASYEQYF.

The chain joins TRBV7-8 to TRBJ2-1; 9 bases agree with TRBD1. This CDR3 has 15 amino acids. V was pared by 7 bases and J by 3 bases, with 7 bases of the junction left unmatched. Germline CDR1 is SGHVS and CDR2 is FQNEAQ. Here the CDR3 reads CASTRPGQGYNEQFF. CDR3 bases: TGTGCCAGCACCCGTCCGGGACAGGGCTACAATGAGCAGTTCTTC.

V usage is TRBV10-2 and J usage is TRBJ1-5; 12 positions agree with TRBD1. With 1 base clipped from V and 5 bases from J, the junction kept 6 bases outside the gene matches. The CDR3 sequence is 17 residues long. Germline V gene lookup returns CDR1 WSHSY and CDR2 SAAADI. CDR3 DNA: TGCGCCAGCAGTGAGTTTGGGGACAGGGGGCTGGATCAGCCCCAGCATTTT. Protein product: CASSEFGDRGLDQPQHF.

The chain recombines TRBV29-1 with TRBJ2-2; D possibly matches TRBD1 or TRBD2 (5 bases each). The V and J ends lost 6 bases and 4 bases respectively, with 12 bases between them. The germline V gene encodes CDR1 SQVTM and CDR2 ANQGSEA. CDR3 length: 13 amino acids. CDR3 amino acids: CSVTGRITGELFF. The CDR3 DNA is TGCAGCGTGACGGGACGGATCACCGGGGAGCTGTTTTTT.

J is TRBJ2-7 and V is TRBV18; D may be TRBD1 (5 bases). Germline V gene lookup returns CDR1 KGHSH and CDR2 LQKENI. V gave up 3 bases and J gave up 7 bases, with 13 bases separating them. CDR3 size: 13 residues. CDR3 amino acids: CASSPPGYGEQYF. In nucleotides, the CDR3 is TGTGCCAGCTCACCGCCAGGGTATGGGGAGCAGTACTTC.

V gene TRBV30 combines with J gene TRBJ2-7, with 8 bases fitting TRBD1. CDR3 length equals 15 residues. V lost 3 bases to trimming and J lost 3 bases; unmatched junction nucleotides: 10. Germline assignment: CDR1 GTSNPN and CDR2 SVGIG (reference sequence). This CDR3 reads CAWSYRTGRIYEQYF. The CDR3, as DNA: TGTGCCTGGAGCTATCGGACAGGGAGAATCTACGAGCAGTACTTC.

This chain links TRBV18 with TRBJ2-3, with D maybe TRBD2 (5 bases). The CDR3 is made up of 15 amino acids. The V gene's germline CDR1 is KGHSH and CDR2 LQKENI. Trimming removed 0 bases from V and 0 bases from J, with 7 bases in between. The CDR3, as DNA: TGTGCCAGCTCACCACCCCTAGCTAGCACAGATACGCAGTATTTT. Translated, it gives CASSPPLASTDTQYF.

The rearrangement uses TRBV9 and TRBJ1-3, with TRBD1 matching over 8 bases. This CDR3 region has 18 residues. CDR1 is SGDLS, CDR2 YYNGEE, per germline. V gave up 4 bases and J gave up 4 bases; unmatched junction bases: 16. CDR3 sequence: CASSPLQGAGRGGNTIYF. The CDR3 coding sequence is TGTGCCAGCAGCCCTCTGCAGGGGGCGGGTCGTGGGGGAAACACCATATATTTT.

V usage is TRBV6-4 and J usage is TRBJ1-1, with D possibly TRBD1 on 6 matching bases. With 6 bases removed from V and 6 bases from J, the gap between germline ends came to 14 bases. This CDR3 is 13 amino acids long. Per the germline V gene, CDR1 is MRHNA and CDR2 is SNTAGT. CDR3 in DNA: TGTGCCAGCAGACACAGGGAGGGTGCTGAAGCTTTCTTT. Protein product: CASRHREGAEAFF.

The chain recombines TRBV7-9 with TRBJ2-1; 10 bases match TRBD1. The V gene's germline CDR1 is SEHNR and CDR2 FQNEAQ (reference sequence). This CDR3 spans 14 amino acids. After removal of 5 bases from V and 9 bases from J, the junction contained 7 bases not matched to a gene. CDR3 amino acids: CASSRDRGIGEQFF. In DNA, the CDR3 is TGTGCCAGCAGCCGGGACAGGGGAATTGGTGAGCAGTTCTTC. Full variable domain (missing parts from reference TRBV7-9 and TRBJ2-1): DTGVSQNPRHKITKRGQNVTFRCDPISEHNRLYWYRQTLGQGPEFLTYFQNEAQLEKSRLLSDRFSAERPKGSFSTLEIQRTEQGDSAMYLCASSRDRGIGEQFFGPGTRLTVL.

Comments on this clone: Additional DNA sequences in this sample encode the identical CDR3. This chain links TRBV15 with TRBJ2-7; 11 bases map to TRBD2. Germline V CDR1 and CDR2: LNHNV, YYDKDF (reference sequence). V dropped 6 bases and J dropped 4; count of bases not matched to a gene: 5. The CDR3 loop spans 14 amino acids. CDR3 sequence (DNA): TGTGCCACCAGTACCCTAGCGGGGGGATACGAGCAGTACTTC. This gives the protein CATSTLAGGYEQYF.

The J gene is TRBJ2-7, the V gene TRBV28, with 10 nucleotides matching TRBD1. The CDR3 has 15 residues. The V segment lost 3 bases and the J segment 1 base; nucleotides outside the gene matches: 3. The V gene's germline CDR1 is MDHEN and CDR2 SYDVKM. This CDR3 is CASSFDRGRSYEQYF. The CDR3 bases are TGTGCCAGCAGTTTCGACAGGGGGCGATCCTACGAGCAGTACTTC.

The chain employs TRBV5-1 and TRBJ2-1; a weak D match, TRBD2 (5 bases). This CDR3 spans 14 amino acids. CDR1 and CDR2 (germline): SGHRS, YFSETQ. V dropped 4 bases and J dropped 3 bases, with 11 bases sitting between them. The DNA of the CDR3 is TGCGCCAGCAGCGTATCGGGAAACTACAATGAGCAGTTCTTC. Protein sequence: CASSVSGNYNEQFF.

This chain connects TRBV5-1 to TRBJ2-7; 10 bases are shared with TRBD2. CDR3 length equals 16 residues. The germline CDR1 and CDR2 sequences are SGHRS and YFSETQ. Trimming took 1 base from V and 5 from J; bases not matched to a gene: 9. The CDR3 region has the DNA TGCGCCAGCAGCTTGTTTTTAGAAGCGGGAGGGGACGAGCAGTACTTC. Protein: CASSLFLEAGGDEQYF.

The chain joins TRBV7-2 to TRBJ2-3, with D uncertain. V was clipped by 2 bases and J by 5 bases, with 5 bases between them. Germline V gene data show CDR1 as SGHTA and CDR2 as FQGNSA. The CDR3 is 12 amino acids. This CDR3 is CASSLLEDTQYF. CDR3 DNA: TGTGCCAGCAGCTTATTGGAAGATACGCAGTATTTT.

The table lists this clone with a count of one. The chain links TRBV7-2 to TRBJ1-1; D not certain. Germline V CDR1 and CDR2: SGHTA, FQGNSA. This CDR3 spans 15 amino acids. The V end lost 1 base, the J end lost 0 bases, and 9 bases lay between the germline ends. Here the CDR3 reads CASSLDSTMNTEAFF. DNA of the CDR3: TGTGCCAGCAGCTTAGATTCCACCATGAACACTGAAGCTTTCTTT. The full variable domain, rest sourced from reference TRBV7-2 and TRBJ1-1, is GAGVSQSPSNKVTEKGKDVELRCDPISGHTALYWYRQSLGQGLEFLIYFQGNSAPDKSGLPSDRFSAERTGGSVSTLTIQRTQQEDSAVYLCASSLDSTMNTEAFFGQGTRLTVV.

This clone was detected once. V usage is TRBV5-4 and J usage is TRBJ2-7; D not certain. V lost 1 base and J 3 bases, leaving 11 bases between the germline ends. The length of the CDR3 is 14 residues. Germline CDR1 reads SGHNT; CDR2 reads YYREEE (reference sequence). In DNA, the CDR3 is TGTGCCAGCAGCTTGACCCCCGATAACTACGAGCAGTACTTC. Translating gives CASSLTPDNYEQYF. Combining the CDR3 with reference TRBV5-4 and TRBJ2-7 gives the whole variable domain ETGVTQSPTHLIKTRGQQVTLRCSSQSGHNTVSWYQQALGQGPQFIFQYYREEENGRGNFPPRFSGLQFPNYSSELNVNALELDDSALYLCASSLTPDNYEQYFGPGTRLTVT.

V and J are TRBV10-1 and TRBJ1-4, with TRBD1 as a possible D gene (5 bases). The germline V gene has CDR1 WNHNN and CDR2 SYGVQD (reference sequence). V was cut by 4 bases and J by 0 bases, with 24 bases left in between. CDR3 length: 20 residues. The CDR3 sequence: CASSGWSPYRGGPTNEKLFF. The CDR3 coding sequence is TGCGCCAGCAGTGGGTGGTCTCCTTACCGGGGCGGACCAACTAATGAAAAACTGTTTTTT.

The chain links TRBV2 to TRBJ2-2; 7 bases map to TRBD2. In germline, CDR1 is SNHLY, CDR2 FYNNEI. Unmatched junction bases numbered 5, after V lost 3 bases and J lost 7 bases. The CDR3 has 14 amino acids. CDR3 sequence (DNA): TGTGCCAGCAGTGAGGGAGGGTATGGCGGGGAGCTGTTTTTT. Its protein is CASSEGGYGGELFF.

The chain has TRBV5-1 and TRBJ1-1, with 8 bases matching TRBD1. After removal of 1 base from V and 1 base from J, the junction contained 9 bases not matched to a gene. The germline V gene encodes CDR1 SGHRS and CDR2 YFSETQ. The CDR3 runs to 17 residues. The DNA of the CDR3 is TGCGCCAGCAGCTTGCTTGACAGGGGTGCGGGGAACACTGAAGCTTTCTTT. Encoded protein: CASSLLDRGAGNTEAFF.

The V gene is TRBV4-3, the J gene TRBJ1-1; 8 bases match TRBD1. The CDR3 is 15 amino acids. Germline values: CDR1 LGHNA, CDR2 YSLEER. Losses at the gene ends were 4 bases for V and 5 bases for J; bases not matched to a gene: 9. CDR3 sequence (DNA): TGCGCCAGCAGCCTCCTACCCAGGGGGCAGACTGAAGCTTTCTTT. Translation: CASSLLPRGQTEAFF.

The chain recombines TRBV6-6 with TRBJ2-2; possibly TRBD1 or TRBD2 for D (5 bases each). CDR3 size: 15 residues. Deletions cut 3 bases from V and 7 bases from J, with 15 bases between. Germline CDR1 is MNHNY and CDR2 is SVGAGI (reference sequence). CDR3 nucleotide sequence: TGTGCCAGCAGTTATCCCCCGGGGCGGAGCGGGGAGCTGTTTTTT. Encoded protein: CASSYPPGRSGELFF.

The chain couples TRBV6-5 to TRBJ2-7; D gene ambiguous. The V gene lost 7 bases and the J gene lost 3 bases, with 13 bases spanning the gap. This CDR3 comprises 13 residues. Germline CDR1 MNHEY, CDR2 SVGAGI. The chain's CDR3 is CASTRNPHYEQYF. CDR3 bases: TGTGCCAGCACGAGAAACCCCCACTACGAGCAGTACTTC.